The rows below give T cell receptor beta chains drawn from one sample of a study of blood T cell repertoires in COVID-19. This table comes from immunoSEQ multiplex PCR, and its TCRdb copy is limited to in-frame clones, with some not included. The sample lists 200,000 to 300,000 clones; about 87% were seen once. The sample consisted of PBMCs or T cells enriched from blood (not recorded which). The receptors here all came from a woman between 40 and 50 years old with acute COVID-19. Both conserved end residues are part of each CDR3. The D gene is left open where the match is weak. Expanded clones get a size class; other rows say once, few or many, or leave the size out.

TRBJ2-1 | TRBV7-2 | NA | NA | TGTGCCAGCAGCTTACTCGGGAGTCTGGGCGATGAGCAGTTCTTC | CASSLLGSLGDEQFF
TRBJ2-1 | TRBV4-2 | TRBD2 | NA | TGTGCCAGCAGCCAAGAAGCGGGGGGGCCCCCCTACAATGAGCAGTTCTTC | CASSQEAGGPPYNEQFF
TRBJ1-2 | TRBV7-9 | NA | NA | TGTGCCAGCAGCTTAGCAGGGGAAGGACGCTACACCTTC | CASSLAGEGRYTF
TRBJ1-2 | TRBV30 | NA | once | TGTGCCTGGAGTGTACATCAGGGGCAGGATGGCTACACCTTC | CAWSVHQGQDGYTF
TRBJ1-3 | TRBV6-5 | NA | NA | TGTGCCAGCAGTCCAGTAAAGGGAAACACCATATATTTT | CASSPVKGNTIYF
TRBJ1-2 | TRBV10-3 | TRBD1 | NA | TGTGCCATCAAACCTCCCGGGACAGCAAACTATGGCTACACCTTC | CAIKPPGTANYGYTF
TRBJ2-5 | TRBV24-1 | TRBD1 | few | TGTGCCACCAGTGACAGGACAGGGATGTGGGAGACCCAGTACTTC | CATSDRTGMWETQYF
TRBJ2-2 | TRBV2 | NA | NA | TGTGCCAGCAGTACAACCCGCGGGGTGGATAACGGGGAGCTGTTTTTT | CASSTTRGVDNGELFF
TRBJ1-1 | TRBV2 | NA | NA | TGTGCCAGCAGTAATCAGGGTTCGAACACTGAAGCTTTCTTT | CASSNQGSNTEAFF
TRBJ2-1 | TRBV24-1 | TRBD2 | few | TGTGCCACCAGTGATTTGCAAAGGACTAGTGGGGACAATGAGCAGTTCTTC | CATSDLQRTSGDNEQFF
TRBJ2-3 | TRBV5-1 | TRBD1 | NA | TGCGCCAGCAGCTTGATGGCAGGGGGCGTGACAGATACGCAGTATTTT | CASSLMAGGVTDTQYF
TRBJ1-5 | TRBV5-8 | NA | NA | TGTGCCAGCAGCCTGAGGGGCGGGGGTTCGTTGCCCCAGCATTTT | CASSLRGGGSLPQHF
TRBJ1-2 | TRBV6-5 | NA | NA | TGTGCCACCCTGGCAGATAACTATGGCTACACCTTC | CATLADNYGYTF
TRBJ1-2 | TRBV15 | NA | NA | TGTGCCACCAGCCCTCGGCGGCAGTCCTCTTACTATGGCTACACCTTC | CATSPRRQSSYYGYTF
TRBJ2-5 | TRBV27 | TRBD2 | NA | TGTGCCAGCAGTTTAACAAGCGGGGGTAGTCAAGAGACCCAGTACTTC | CASSLTSGGSQETQYF
TRBJ1-1 | TRBV7-2 | NA | NA | TGTGCCAGCAGCTTCGGTGCGGATGAAGCTTTCTTT | CASSFGADEAFF
TRBJ2-1 | TRBV6-5 | NA | NA | TGTGCCAGCAGGTGGTCGGGAGTGTACAATGAGCAGTTCTTC | CASRWSGVYNEQFF
TRBJ1-1 | TRBV11-3 | NA | NA | TGTGCCAGCAGCCTCCGGGACACCGAGGTTTGTGGAGCTTTCTTT | CASSLRDTEVCGAFF
TRBJ1-2 | TRBV7-8 | NA | NA | TGTGCCAGCAGCTTAGTGCGGGGGGCGAACTATGGCTACACCTTC | CASSLVRGANYGYTF
TRBJ1-2 | TRBV20-1 | TRBD1 | NA | TGCAGTGCTAGTCCCCGCACGGGACAGTCGCGCTCGGACTACACCTTC | CSASPRTGQSRSDYTF
TRBJ1-1 | TRBV10-3 | TRBD1 | NA | TGTGCCACAAGACAGGGGAACACTGAAGCTTTCTTT | CATRQGNTEAFF
TRBJ2-7 | TRBV5-1 | TRBD1 | NA | TGCGCCAGCAGCCAGACTCCGGGACAGGGGTTGTACGAGCAGTACTTC | CASSQTPGQGLYEQYF
TRBJ2-1 | TRBV6-5 | TRBD1 | NA | TGTGCCAGCATGAAGGGGGCTCTGAATGAGCAGTTCTTC | CASMKGALNEQFF
TRBJ1-2 | TRBV24-1 | NA | NA | TGTGCCACCAGTGCAGCAGGCCTAAACGGCTACACCTTC | CATSAAGLNGYTF
TRBJ1-2 | TRBV6-1 | TRBD1 | NA | TGTGCCAGCAGTGACGTCGGACAGGTCGCCTATGGCTACACCTTC | CASSDVGQVAYGYTF
TRBJ1-4 | TRBV2 | NA | few | TGTGCCAGCAACTCCCTCCAGGGAGGTGGAGAAAAACTGTTTTTT | CASNSLQGGGEKLFF
TRBJ1-1 | TRBV19 | TRBD1 | few | TGTGCCAGTTGGCCCGGACAGGGTAGGAGGATGAACACTGAAGCTTTCTTT | CASWPGQGRRMNTEAFF
TRBJ1-2 | TRBV14 | NA | NA | TGTGCCAGCAGCCAAGATAGGCACAGTCTCATCGGCTACACCTTC | CASSQDRHSLIGYTF
TRBJ1-2 | TRBV6-5 | TRBD1 | NA | TGTGCCAGCAGTTATGGGACAGGGGGCGCGTATGGCTACACCTTC | CASSYGTGGAYGYTF
TRBJ2-6 | TRBV19 | NA | NA | TGTGCCAGTAGTATAGATTTGGGGAGGGGGTTCGCTGGGGCCAACGTCCTGACTTTC | CASSIDLGRGFAGANVLTF
TRBJ1-2 | TRBV9 | TRBD1 | NA | TGTGCCAGCAGCTCACGGACAGGGAAGAACTATGGCTACACCTTC | CASSSRTGKNYGYTF
TRBJ1-6 | TRBV5-4 | NA | few | TGTGCCAGCAGCACATACGAACAGGGTAGCTCCTATAATTCACCCCTCCACTTT | CASSTYEQGSSYNSPLHF
TRBJ2-7 | TRBV5-6 | TRBD1 | NA | TGTGCCAGCAACGACAGGGACTACGAGCAGTACTTC | CASNDRDYEQYF
TRBJ1-1 | TRBV5-1 | NA | NA | TGCGCCAGTCGACATCAGGGGTTCGACACTGAAGCTTTCTTT | CASRHQGFDTEAFF
TRBJ2-3 | TRBV9 | TRBD2 | NA | TGTGCCAGCAGCGGACTTGCGGGGGGGGCGCACACAGATACGCAGTATTTT | CASSGLAGGAHTDTQYF
TRBJ1-3 | TRBV11-2 | TRBD1 | NA | TGTGCCAGCAGCCACCGACAGGGGCTCTCTGGAAACACCATATATTTT | CASSHRQGLSGNTIYF
TRBJ2-3 | TRBV29-1 | NA | NA | TGCAGCGTTGATCTCCCTGGTTCAGGGGCGCAGTATTTT | CSVDLPGSGAQYF
TRBJ2-1 | TRBV7-2 | NA | NA | TGTGCCAGCAGTATTGGGAGCTCCTACAATGAGCAGTTCTTC | CASSIGSSYNEQFF
TRBJ1-2 | TRBV7-2 | NA | NA | TGTGCCAGCAGCTTAGATCCGGGATCTAACTATGGCTACACCTTC | CASSLDPGSNYGYTF
TRBJ2-5 | TRBV6-5 | TRBD1 | NA | TGTGCCAGCAGTTCCCGAGGGGGCGCCGAGACCCAGTACTTC | CASSSRGGAETQYF
TRBJ1-6 | TRBV20-1 | TRBD1 | NA | TGCAGTGCGAGTACAGGGGGCGAGGTTTCACCCCTCCACTTT | CSASTGGEVSPLHF